A selection of T cell receptor beta chains follows, all from one sample in a study of T cell clonotyping in hematopoietic cell transplantation. Profiled with immunoSEQ multiplex PCR; TCRdb holds only in-frame clones, not every one. The sample yields approximately 41,000 clones, approximately 95% seen once. Sequenced input: peripheral blood mononuclear cells. Every receptor here comes from a man younger than 40 in good health. Some clones in this sample may be carry-over from other donors' samples. The conserved cysteine and the conserved F or W are not part of the CDR3 here. Each record gives: J gene, CDR3 length, V gene, CDR3 protein.

>TRBJ2-7|11|TRBV29-1
SVAPRLSYEQY
>TRBJ2-1|9|TRBV27
ASRVVNEQF
>TRBJ2-2|11|TRBV6-6
ASSYVDTGELF
>TRBJ1-2|10|TRBV6-5
ASLDGGYGYT
>TRBJ2-6|13|TRBV6-5
ASKDGRSGANVLT
>TRBJ2-7|11|TRBV2
ASLLGPWYEQY
>TRBJ2-3|11|TRBV19
ASSKLAGDTQY
>TRBJ2-5|13|TRBV19
ATSDPGRKQETQY
>TRBJ1-2|14|TRBV5-6
ASSPLRQGANYGYT
>TRBJ2-2|11|TRBV30
AWKPGAGGELF
>TRBJ2-3|15|TRBV7-6
ASSPGLSGLITDTQY